Sequencing of this T cell receptor (beta chain) was carried out in a study of blood T cell repertoires in COVID-19. The overall study: Italy, Spain and the United States were the sources of the convalescent and acute COVID-19 samples. Sources were T cells, B-cell-depleted T cells, or PBMCs; the material itself was cDNA or gDNA.

V trimming: 6 bases; J trimming: 6 bases; junction bases outside the gene matches: 6. This CDR3 comprises 15 residues. Per germline, CDR1 WSHSY and CDR2 SAAADI. In the authors' workflow: Quantification of nucleated cells was approximated via reference gene primer amplification. The data were produced by immunoSEQ multiplex PCR, yet TCRdb's version contains in-frame clones alone and is incomplete. D and trimming come from the DNA, and the V and J calls and clone size come from that table. The sample lists roughly 34,000 clones, approximately 91% occurring once. The receptor comes from a human donor with active COVID-19. The donor label of this sample is uncertain. V is TRBV10-2 and J is TRBJ2-1; 12 bases are shared with TRBD2. The sample consisted of peripheral blood. CDR3 sequence: CASSHLAGGRNEQFF. The CDR3 DNA is TGCGCCAGCAGCCATCTAGCGGGGGGGCGCAATGAGCAGTTCTTC.